Listed below are T cell receptor beta chains from one sample, sequenced in a study of CD8 T cells in acute hepatitis C reinfection. Using immunoSEQ multiplex PCR, the repertoire was profiled, and TCRdb retains in-frame clones only, with some absent. The profile shows fewer than 40,000 clones, around 85% of them singletons. The specimen was naive CD8+ T cells from PBMCs. The origin of the receptors is a woman aged 18-30 years who spontaneously cleared hepatitis C infection. CDR3s include the opening cysteine and the closing phenylalanine or tryptophan. The order of the fields is J gene, D gene, clone size, V gene, CDR3 DNA, CDR3 protein. A D gene is named only where the DNA matches it firmly. Clone size appears in some rows only: once, few, many, or a class for an expanded clone.

>TRBJ2-1|.|.|TRBV7-6
TGTGCCAGCAGCTTGAGTTCCTACAATGAGCAGTTCTTC
CASSLSSYNEQFF
>TRBJ1-5|.|.|TRBV19
TGTGCCAGTAGGAACAGAGCAGTGAATCAGCCCCAGCATTTT
CASRNRAVNQPQHF
>TRBJ2-7|.|.|TRBV6-1
TGTGCCAGCAGTGATCGGCCGAAAACCCGAGGCTTC
CASSDRPKTRGF
>TRBJ2-1|.|.|TRBV30
TGTGCCGGGGCGGGGCTGGACAATGAGCAGTTCTTC
CAGAGLDNEQFF
>TRBJ2-7|.|.|TRBV6-5
TGTGCCAGCAGTGACTTCTACGAGCAGTACTTC
CASSDFYEQYF
>TRBJ2-7|.|once|TRBV27
TGTGCCAGCAGCCCCAGGGGCCCCACATCGGGCGAGCAGTACTTC
CASSPRGPTSGEQYF
>TRBJ2-2|.|.|TRBV6-1
TGTGCCAGCAGGGGTGCTGGTTTCGACACCGGGGAGCTGTTTTTT
CASRGAGFDTGELFF
>TRBJ2-7|TRBD2|.|TRBV5-4
TGTGCCAGCAGCTTGCTCGGGACTAACCCTTACGAGCAGTACTTC
CASSLLGTNPYEQYF
>TRBJ2-7|TRBD1|.|TRBV19
TGTGCCAGTAGTTCCCACGACAGGGGAGGAACCTACGAGCAGTACTTC
CASSSHDRGGTYEQYF
>TRBJ1-3|.|few|TRBV7-9
TGTGCCAGCAGCTTAGCCGCTGTTAGAATCGACAACACCATATATTTT
CASSLAAVRIDNTIYF
>TRBJ1-2|.|.|TRBV7-9
TGTGCCAGCAGCTTACCTGGAACATATGGCTACACCTTC
CASSLPGTYGYTF
>TRBJ1-1|.|few|TRBV7-9
TGTGCCAGCAGCTCCCCAGGAGGGAACACTGAAGCTTTCTTT
CASSSPGGNTEAFF
>TRBJ2-1|.|.|TRBV2
TGTGCCAGCAGCCCGGGACCCGGCTCCTACAATGAGCAGTTCTTC
CASSPGPGSYNEQFF
>TRBJ2-3|.|.|TRBV6-4
TGTGCCAGCAGTCCCGTACTAGGGCCCTCTGATACGCAGTATTTT
CASSPVLGPSDTQYF
>TRBJ2-1|.|.|TRBV7-2
TGTGCCAGCAGCTTAGCGCCAGGGCTGCAGTTCTTC
CASSLAPGLQFF
>TRBJ2-5|TRBD1|.|TRBV7-8
TGTGCCAGCGTGGGACAGGGAGAAGAGACCCAGTACTTC
CASVGQGEETQYF
>TRBJ1-4|.|.|TRBV5-6
TGTGCCAGCAGCTACGCGGCAGGGGATGAAAAACTGTTTTTT
CASSYAAGDEKLFF
>TRBJ2-7|.|.|TRBV9
TGTGCCAGCAGCGCATCAGATGGTTACGAGCAGTACTTC
CASSASDGYEQYF
>TRBJ2-1|.|.|TRBV27
TGTGCCAGCAGTTTGGCCTCTGAGCAGTTCTTC
CASSLASEQFF
>TRBJ1-2|.|few|TRBV4-2
TGTGCCAGCAGCCAAGAGTGGGGGGATAGCTATGGCTACACCTTC
CASSQEWGDSYGYTF
>TRBJ2-2|TRBD2|few|TRBV13
TGTGCCAGCAGCTTTGCGGCTAGCGGGGTCACCGGGGAGCTGTTTTTT
CASSFAASGVTGELFF
>TRBJ1-3|TRBD1|once|TRBV5-1
TGCGCCAGCAGCTGGGGACAGTTCGAATCTGCAAACACCATATATTTT
CASSWGQFESANTIYF
>TRBJ2-1|TRBD2|.|TRBV15
TGTGCCACCAGCAGAGCAGGCGGGAGTATTTACAATGAGCAGTTCTTC
CATSRAGGSIYNEQFF
>TRBJ2-7|.|.|TRBV29-1
TGCAGCGTGGGGGAGTCTACCTACGAGCAGTACTTC
CSVGESTYEQYF
>TRBJ1-1|TRBD1|.|TRBV7-3
TGTGCCAGCAGCGGGACAGGGGAGGAGGTCACTGAAGCTTTCTTT
CASSGTGEEVTEAFF
>TRBJ2-1|.|.|TRBV9
TGTGCCAGCAGCGTAGGGGGTCATGAGCAGTTCTTC
CASSVGGHEQFF
>TRBJ2-7|.|.|TRBV7-9
TGTGCCAGCAGCTTAGAGCCCGGGGCGGTTACCTACGAGCAGTACTTC
CASSLEPGAVTYEQYF
>TRBJ2-7|TRBD1|.|TRBV10-3
TGTGCCATCAGTTTCCATAGGGACAGCGGAATTGACTACGAGCAGTACTTC
CAISFHRDSGIDYEQYF
>TRBJ2-7|.|few|TRBV4-2
TGTGCCAGCAGCCAAGATCCTCTTTCTACCTACGAGCAGTACTTC
CASSQDPLSTYEQYF
>TRBJ1-4|TRBD1|.|TRBV5-1
TGCGCCAGCAGCGCCGCTGACAGGGGGGAAAAACTGTTTTTT
CASSAADRGEKLFF
>TRBJ1-2|.|few|TRBV5-4
TGTGCCAGCAGTTCACCGGGACACCTTAATTATGGCTACACCTTC
CASSSPGHLNYGYTF
>TRBJ2-5|.|.|TRBV2
TGTGCCAGCTCGGGAGAGACCCAGTACTTC
CASSGETQYF
>TRBJ1-1|.|few|TRBV27
TGTGCCAGCAGGGAGGGCACTGAAGCTTTCTTT
CASREGTEAFF
>TRBJ1-1|.|.|TRBV19
TGTGCCAGTAATAGCCCCTCCACTGAAGCTTTCTTT
CASNSPSTEAFF